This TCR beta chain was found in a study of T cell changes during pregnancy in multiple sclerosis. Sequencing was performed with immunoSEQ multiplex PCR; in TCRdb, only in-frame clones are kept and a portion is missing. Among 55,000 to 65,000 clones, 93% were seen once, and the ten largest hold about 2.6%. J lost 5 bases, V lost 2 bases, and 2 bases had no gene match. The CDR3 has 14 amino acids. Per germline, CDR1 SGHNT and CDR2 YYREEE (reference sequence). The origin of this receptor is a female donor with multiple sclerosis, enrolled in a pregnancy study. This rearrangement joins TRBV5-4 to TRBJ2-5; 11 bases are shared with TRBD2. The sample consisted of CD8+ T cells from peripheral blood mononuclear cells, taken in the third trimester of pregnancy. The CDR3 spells CASSLLAGDETQYF. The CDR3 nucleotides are TGTGCCAGCAGCTTACTAGCGGGAGATGAGACCCAGTACTTC.